The rows below give T cell receptor beta chains drawn from one sample of a study of T cell repertoires and HLA-DP antigens. Sequenced by immunoSEQ multiplex PCR; TCRdb stores in-frame clones only, minus some. The table has fewer than 95,000 clones, approximately 89% seen once. No antigen has been assigned to these receptors. Sequencing input: CD4+ T cells from PBMCs. The receptors were sampled from a man aged 50-59 years in good health and CMV-seronegative. CDR3s include the opening cysteine and the closing phenylalanine or tryptophan. D genes are given only for firm matches. Clone size is stated in some rows and not others, as once, few, many or a class when expanded.

j_gene	d_gene	abundance	v_gene	CDR3nt	CDR3aa
TRBJ2-3	TRBD2	.	TRBV28	TGTGCCAGCAGTTCGGCGGGAGGGTCCGCAGATACGCAGTATTTT	CASSSAGGSADTQYF
TRBJ2-7	TRBD2	.	TRBV7-2	TGTGCCAGCAGCTTAGTACCCCCTAGCGGGAGGTTGGTCCACGAGCAGTACTTC	CASSLVPPSGRLVHEQYF
TRBJ2-1	TRBD2	.	TRBV4-3	TGCGCCAGCAGCCATCTGGGGGGGGTTGAGCAGTTCTTC	CASSHLGGVEQFF
TRBJ1-5	.	.	TRBV5-6	TGTGCCAGCAGCGCCGGACTACCCGAGGATCAGCCCCAGCATTTT	CASSAGLPEDQPQHF
TRBJ2-5	.	.	TRBV7-2	TGTGCCAGCAGCTTAGCTATGGACTCCAGAGAGACCCAGTACTTC	CASSLAMDSRETQYF
TRBJ2-3	TRBD1	.	TRBV30	TGTGCCTGGGAGGGGGCTTACGATACGCAGTATTTT	CAWEGAYDTQYF
TRBJ2-7	TRBD2	.	TRBV27	TGTGCCAGCAGTTCGGGACTAGCGGGGGAAGAGCAGTACTTC	CASSSGLAGEEQYF
TRBJ2-7	TRBD1	.	TRBV19	TGTGCCAGTAGTATAGGAGGACAGGGCCCAACCTACGAGCAGTACTTC	CASSIGGQGPTYEQYF
TRBJ2-3	.	.	TRBV4-3	TGCGCCAGCAGCCACCAATCAGGGGATACGCAGTATTTT	CASSHQSGDTQYF
TRBJ2-7	.	once	TRBV7-9	TGTGCCAGCAGCTTAGAATTCGAGCAGTACTTC	CASSLEFEQYF
TRBJ1-2	.	.	TRBV5-6	TGTGCCAGCAGCTTGCTCACTGATTACTATGGCTACACCTTC	CASSLLTDYYGYTF
TRBJ2-6	.	few	TRBV4-3	TGCGCCAGCAGCCAAGCTGCAGTAGAGGTGACGGCTGGGGCCAACGTCCTGACTTTC	CASSQAAVEVTAGANVLTF
TRBJ1-3	.	few	TRBV4-1	TGCGCCAGCAGCCCTCGGCTGGGCGGGCGGAACTCTGGAAACACCATATATTTT	CASSPRLGGRNSGNTIYF
TRBJ2-3	.	few	TRBV6-5	TGTGCCAGCGGACAGCTCGTCGCAGATACGCAGTATTTT	CASGQLVADTQYF
TRBJ1-3	TRBD1	.	TRBV19	TGTGCCAGTAGTACAGGGGACAGCGGAAACACCATATATTTT	CASSTGDSGNTIYF
TRBJ1-3	.	.	TRBV30	TGTGCCTGGACCGCCTCGAGAAACACCATATATTTT	CAWTASRNTIYF